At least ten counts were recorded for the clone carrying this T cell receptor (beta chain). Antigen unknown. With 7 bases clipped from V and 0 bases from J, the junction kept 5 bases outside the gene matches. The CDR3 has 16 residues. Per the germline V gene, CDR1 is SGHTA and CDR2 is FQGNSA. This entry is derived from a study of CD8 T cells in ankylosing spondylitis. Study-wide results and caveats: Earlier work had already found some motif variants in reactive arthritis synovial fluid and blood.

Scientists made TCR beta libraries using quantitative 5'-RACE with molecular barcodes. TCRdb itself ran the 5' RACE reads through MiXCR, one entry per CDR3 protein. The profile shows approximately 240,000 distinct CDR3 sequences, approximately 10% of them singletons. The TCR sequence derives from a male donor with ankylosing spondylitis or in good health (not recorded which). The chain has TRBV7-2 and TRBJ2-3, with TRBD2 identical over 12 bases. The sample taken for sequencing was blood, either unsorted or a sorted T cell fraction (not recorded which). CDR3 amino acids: CASTGLAGISTDTQYF. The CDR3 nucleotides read TGTGCCAGCACCGGACTAGCGGGGATTAGCACAGATACGCAGTATTTT.